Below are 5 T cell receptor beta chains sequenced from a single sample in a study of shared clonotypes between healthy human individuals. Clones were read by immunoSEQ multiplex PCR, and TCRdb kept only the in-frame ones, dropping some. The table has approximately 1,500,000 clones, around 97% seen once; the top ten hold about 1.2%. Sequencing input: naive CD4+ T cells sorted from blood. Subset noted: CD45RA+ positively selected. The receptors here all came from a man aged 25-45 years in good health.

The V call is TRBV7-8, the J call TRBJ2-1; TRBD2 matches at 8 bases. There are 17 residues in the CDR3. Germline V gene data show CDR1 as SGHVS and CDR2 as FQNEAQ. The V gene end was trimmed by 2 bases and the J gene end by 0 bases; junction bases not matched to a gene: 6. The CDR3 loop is CASSLRTSGASYNEQFF. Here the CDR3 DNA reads TGTGCCAGCAGCTTACGAACTAGCGGTGCCTCCTACAATGAGCAGTTCTTC.

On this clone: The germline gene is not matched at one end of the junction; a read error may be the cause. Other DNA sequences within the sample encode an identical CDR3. In nucleotides, the CDR3 is TGTGCCAGCTCACTCAATTCGGGACTCCCCGGGGAGTTGTTTTTT. Amino acids: CASSLNSGLPGELFF. The rearrangement links TRBV18 to TRBJ2-2, with D tentatively TRBD2 (6 bases). CDR3 length equals 15 residues. The V gene's germline CDR1 is KGHSH and CDR2 LQKENI.

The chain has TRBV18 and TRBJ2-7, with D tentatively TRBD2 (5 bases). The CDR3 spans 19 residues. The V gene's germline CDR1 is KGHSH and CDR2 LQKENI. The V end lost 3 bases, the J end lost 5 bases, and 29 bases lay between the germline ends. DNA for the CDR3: TGTGCCAGCTCACCGCGCGGGCCGGATTCTTTTCTGATCTCTAACGAGCAGTACTTC. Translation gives CASSPRGPDSFLISNEQYF.

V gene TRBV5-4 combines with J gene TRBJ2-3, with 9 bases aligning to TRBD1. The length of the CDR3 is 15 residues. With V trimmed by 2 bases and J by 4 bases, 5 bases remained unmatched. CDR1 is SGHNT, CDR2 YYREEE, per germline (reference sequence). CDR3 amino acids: CASSFGQGRADTQYF. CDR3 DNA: TGTGCCAGCAGCTTTGGACAGGGGAGGGCAGATACGCAGTATTTT.

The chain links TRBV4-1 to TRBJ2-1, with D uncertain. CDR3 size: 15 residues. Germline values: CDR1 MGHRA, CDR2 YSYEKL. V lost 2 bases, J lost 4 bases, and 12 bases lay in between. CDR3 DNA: TGCGCCAGCAGCCAATTGGAAATTGCTTACAATGAGCAGTTCTTC. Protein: CASSQLEIAYNEQFF.